The 10 T cell receptor beta chains reported below all come from one sample, sequenced in a study of T cells after yellow fever vaccination (dated by TCRdb to about 2019). The protocol used for the library was 5' RACE. TCRdb names Illumina NovaSeq 6000 as the instrument used. In-frame beta chains were kept once TCRdb had trimmed the public reads at Q25 with fastp and called clones with MiXCR. For every CDR3 protein sequence, its rows merge into one entry that carries the most common genes and DNA. Present in this sample are some 320,000 distinct CDR3 sequences, approximately 8% of which were seen just once. The ten largest clones represent about 3.7% of the sample. In light of the paper, this sample's treatment or condition label describes: live attenuated yellow fever vaccine strain. The sample consisted of CD4+ T cells sorted from PBMCs, taken 5 days after the yellow fever booster vaccination. The receptors come from a man in his late teens or twenties who received the YFV17D yellow fever vaccine.

The chain employs TRBV18 and TRBJ2-2; the D is unclear. CDR3 length: 13 residues. V lost 0 bases, J lost 8 bases, and 7 bases lay in between. Germline V gives CDR1 KGHSH, CDR2 LQKENI. The CDR3 region is CASSPPPPGELFF. The CDR3 coding sequence is TGTGCCAGCTCACCACCCCCCCCGGGGGAGCTGTTTTTT.

The chain couples TRBV19 to TRBJ2-1, with TRBD1 identical over 8 bases. Germline assignment: CDR1 LNHDA and CDR2 SQIVND (reference sequence). V lost 5 bases, J lost 3 bases, and 9 bases stayed unmatched. There are 16 residues in the CDR3. In DNA form, the CDR3 reads TGTGCCAGTAGTCTAAGGACAGGGAATTTCTACAATGAGCAGTTCTTC. It is translated as CASSLRTGNFYNEQFF. Drawing the rest from reference TRBV19 and TRBJ2-1, the complete variable domain is DGGITQSPKYLFRKEGQNVTLSCEQNLNHDAMYWYRQDPGQGLRLIYYSQIVNDFQKGDIAEGYSVSREKKESFPLTVTSAQKNPTAFYLCASSLRTGNFYNEQFFGPGTRLTVL.

In its sample, this clonotype was seen many times. The V and J genes are TRBV6-5 and TRBJ1-1; unclear D gene. The germline V gene has CDR1 MNHEY and CDR2 SVGAGI. The CDR3 consists of 13 residues. V gave up 6 bases and J gave up 1 base, with 9 bases separating them. The CDR3 DNA reads as TGTGCCAGCAGCGAGGGTCAGAACACTGAAGCTTTCTTT. Protein product: CASSEGQNTEAFF.

This clonotype was counted between two and nine times. The rearrangement uses TRBV5-1 and TRBJ2-3; TRBD2 might be the D (7 bases). V shed 0 bases and J shed 4 bases, with 12 bases lying between them. The germline CDR1 and CDR2 sequences are SGHRS and YFSETQ. This CDR3 comprises 15 residues. The CDR3 DNA sequence: TGCGCCAGCAGCTTGGGGCGGGGGCCCCCAGATACGCAGTATTTT. As protein: CASSLGRGPPDTQYF.

This chain links TRBV6-1 with TRBJ2-7; D is unresolved. The ends were cut back, 2 bases at V and 4 bases at J, with 9 bases in the middle. CDR1 is MNHNS, CDR2 SASEGT, per germline. The CDR3 spans 13 residues. CDR3 loop: CASSETGQYEQYV. The CDR3 DNA sequence: TGTGCCAGCAGTGAAACCGGCCAGTACGAGCAGTACGTC.

This clonotype was observed at least ten times. The V and J genes are TRBV11-2 and TRBJ1-5; tentatively, D is TRBD1 (6 bases). Trimming took 5 bases from V and 7 from J, leaving 15 bases between them. Germline V gives CDR1 SGHAT, CDR2 FQNNGV. The CDR3 has 14 amino acids. CDR3 in amino acids: CASSPAGDGQPQHF. The CDR3 DNA reads TGTGCCAGCAGCCCTGCAGGGGACGGGCAGCCCCAGCATTTT.

This clonotype was counted at least ten times. V is TRBV7-6 and J is TRBJ1-1; D unclear. Germline V gives CDR1 SGHVS, CDR2 FNYEAQ. The CDR3 runs to 15 residues. The V gene lost 2 bases and the J gene lost 1 base, with 11 bases spanning the gap. For the CDR3, the DNA is TGTGCCAGCAGCTTATTCGAGACGAGGAACACTGAAGCTTTCTTT. Translation gives CASSLFETRNTEAFF.

The rearrangement joins TRBV10-3 to TRBJ2-2, with 9 bases matching TRBD2. This CDR3 is built from 16 residues. The V segment lost 4 bases and the J segment 5 bases; nucleotides outside the gene matches: 8. The germline CDR1 and CDR2 sequences are ENHRY and SYGVKD. The CDR3 reads CAISGASGGSTGELFF. As DNA, the CDR3 is TGTGCCATCAGTGGGGCCAGCGGGGGGTCAACCGGGGAGCTGTTTTTT.

The chain recombines TRBV21-1 with TRBJ2-7; the table's D call of TRBD1 was not tested on the DNA. TRBV21-1 is given as a pseudogene. This CDR3 is built from 11 residues. As DNA, the CDR3 is TGTGCCAGCAGCGACAGGGCCGAGCAGTACGTC. Its protein product is CASSDRAEQYV.

Many counts were recorded for this clonotype. The V gene is TRBV5-1, the J gene TRBJ1-1; tentative D call: TRBD1 (6 bases). Germline V gene data show CDR1 as SGHRS and CDR2 as YFSETQ. V lost 3 bases, J lost 2 bases, and 11 bases lay in between. The CDR3 extends over 14 amino acids. CDR3 in amino acids: CASSSTGTNTEAFF. The CDR3 DNA sequence: TGCGCCAGCAGCTCCACCGGGACAAACACTGAAGCTTTCTTT.